This T cell receptor (beta chain) was found in a study of technical replicates of blood from several donors. Germline V lookup: CDR1 SGDLS, CDR2 YYNGEE. The CDR3 spans 16 residues. V lost 3 bases and J 4 bases, leaving 18 bases between the germline ends. The protocol was immunoSEQ multiplex PCR, while the TCRdb copy is restricted to in-frame clones and leaves out a portion. The repertoire consists of about 83,000 clones, with roughly 94% occurring once and the leading ten covering 0.25% to 0.3%. V and J are TRBV9 and TRBJ2-3, with D maybe TRBD2 (6 bases). This clonotype was obtained from a human donor in good health. Source material: T cells isolated from PBMCs. This chain's CDR3 is CASSAGWGTGADTQYF. The CDR3 nucleotides are TGTGCCAGCAGCGCGGGGTGGGGAACGGGAGCAGATACGCAGTATTTT.